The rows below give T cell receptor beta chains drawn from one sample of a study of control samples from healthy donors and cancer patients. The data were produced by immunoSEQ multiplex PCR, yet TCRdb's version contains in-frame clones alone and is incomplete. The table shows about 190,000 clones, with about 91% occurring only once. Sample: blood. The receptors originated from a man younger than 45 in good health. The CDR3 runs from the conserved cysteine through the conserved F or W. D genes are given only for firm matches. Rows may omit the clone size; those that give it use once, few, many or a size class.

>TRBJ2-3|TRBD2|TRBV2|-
CATQPGPGRGGQDTQYF
TGTGCCACCCAGCCCGGACCTGGGCGGGGGGGCCAAGATACGCAGTATTTT
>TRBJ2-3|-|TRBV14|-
CASSQDRTDLTDTQYF
TGTGCCAGCAGCCAAGATAGGACTGACCTCACAGATACGCAGTATTTT
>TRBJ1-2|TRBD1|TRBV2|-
CASSGDRGEDGYTF
TGTGCCAGCAGCGGGGACAGGGGCGAGGATGGCTACACCTTC
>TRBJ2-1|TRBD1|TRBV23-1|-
CASSHPDRGRPNEQFF
TGCGCCAGCAGTCACCCGGACAGGGGGCGGCCCAATGAGCAGTTCTTC
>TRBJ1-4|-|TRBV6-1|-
CASSEAVGVNEKLFF
TGTGCCAGCAGTGAAGCTGTAGGGGTTAATGAAAAACTGTTTTTT
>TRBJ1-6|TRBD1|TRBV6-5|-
CASSKNRGRDSPLHF
TGTGCCAGCAGTAAGAACAGGGGGCGGGATTCACCCCTCCACTTT
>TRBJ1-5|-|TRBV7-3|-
CASSQGLNQPQHF
TGTGCCAGCAGTCAGGGGCTCAATCAGCCCCAGCATTTT
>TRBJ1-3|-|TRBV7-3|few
CASSLRGPSSGNTIYF
TGTGCCAGCAGCTTAAGGGGCCCAAGCTCTGGAAACACCATATATTTT
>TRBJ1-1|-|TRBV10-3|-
CAISEGGGGLGTEAFF
TGTGCCATCAGTGAGGGAGGAGGGGGATTAGGCACTGAAGCTTTCTTT
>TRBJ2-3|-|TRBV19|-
CASSIRLGTSTDTQYF
TGTGCCAGTAGTATCCGGCTGGGAACAAGCACAGATACGCAGTATTTT
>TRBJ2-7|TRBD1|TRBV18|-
CASSPGQGPYEQYF
TGTGCCAGCTCACCGGGACAGGGGCCCTACGAGCAGTACTTC
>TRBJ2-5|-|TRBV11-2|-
CASSSPVETQYF
TGTGCCAGCAGCTCGCCTGTAGAGACCCAGTACTTC
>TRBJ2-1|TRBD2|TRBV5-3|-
CARSWTSGGAESPNEQFF
TGTGCCAGAAGCTGGACTAGCGGGGGGGCCGAGAGTCCAAATGAGCAGTTCTTC
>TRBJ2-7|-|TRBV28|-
CASSLRILSYEQYF
TGTGCCAGCAGTTTAAGGATACTCTCCTACGAGCAGTACTTC
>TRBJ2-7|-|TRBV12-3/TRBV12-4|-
CASSSSVVDEQYF
TGTGCCAGCAGTTCCAGCGTGGTGGACGAGCAGTACTTC
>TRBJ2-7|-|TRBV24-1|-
CATSDFGLSYEQYF
TGTGCCACCAGTGATTTCGGGCTCTCCTACGAGCAGTACTTC
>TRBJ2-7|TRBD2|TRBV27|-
CASSFRLSGGAKSYEQYF
TGTGCCAGCAGTTTCCGACTAAGCGGGGGGGCCAAGTCCTACGAGCAGTACTTC
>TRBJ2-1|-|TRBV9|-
CASSVGGRGEDNEQFF
TGTGCCAGCAGCGTAGGGGGCAGGGGGGAGGACAATGAGCAGTTCTTC
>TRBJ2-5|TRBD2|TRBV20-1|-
CSASRTSGGETQYF
TGCAGTGCTAGTAGGACTAGCGGGGGGGAGACCCAGTACTTC
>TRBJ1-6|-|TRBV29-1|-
CSVPLGGGNSPLHF
TGCAGCGTTCCATTAGGAGGGGGAAATTCACCCCTCCACTTT
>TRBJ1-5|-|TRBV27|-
CASSFVLGSTINQPQHF
TGTGCCAGCAGTTTCGTGTTGGGCAGCACTATCAATCAGCCCCAGCATTTT
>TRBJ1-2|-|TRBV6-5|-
CASSSKDGFYGYTF
TGTGCCAGCAGTTCAAAAGACGGGTTTTATGGCTACACCTTC
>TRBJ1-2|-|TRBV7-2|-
CASSSLRGYTF
TGTGCCAGCAGCTCCCTTAGGGGCTACACCTTC
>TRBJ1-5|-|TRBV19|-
CASSIAHRSNQPQHF
TGTGCCAGTAGTATCGCCCACCGTAGCAATCAGCCCCAGCATTTT
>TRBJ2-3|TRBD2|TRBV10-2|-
CATGVTSGTDTQYF
TGCGCCACCGGAGTGACTAGCGGCACAGATACGCAGTATTTT
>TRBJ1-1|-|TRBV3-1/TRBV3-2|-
CASSQAGVEAFF
TGTGCCAGCAGCCAGGCAGGGGTGGAAGCTTTCTTT
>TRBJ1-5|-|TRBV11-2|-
CASSPGQLINSNQPQHF
TGTGCCAGCAGCCCTGGACAGCTCATCAATAGCAATCAGCCCCAGCATTTT
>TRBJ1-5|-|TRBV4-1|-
CASSQALSIPNQPQHF
TGCGCCAGCAGCCAGGCTTTAAGTATTCCAAATCAGCCCCAGCATTTT
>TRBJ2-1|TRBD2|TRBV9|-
CASSVALSSGGYNEQFF
TGTGCCAGCAGCGTAGCCCTTTCGAGCGGGGGGTACAATGAGCAGTTCTTC
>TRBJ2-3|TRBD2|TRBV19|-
CASSPLAGGPDTQYF
TGTGCCAGTAGCCCACTAGCGGGGGGGCCAGATACGCAGTATTTT
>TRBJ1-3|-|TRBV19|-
CASSSPSFYSGNTIYF
TGTGCCAGTAGTTCTCCCAGCTTTTACTCTGGAAACACCATATATTTT
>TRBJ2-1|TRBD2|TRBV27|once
CASSPYSGGTYNEQFF
TGTGCCAGCAGTCCTTACAGCGGGGGGACCTACAATGAGCAGTTCTTC
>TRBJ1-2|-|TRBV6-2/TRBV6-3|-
CASSTTMDYGYTF
TGTGCCAGCAGTACCACAATGGACTATGGCTACACCTTC
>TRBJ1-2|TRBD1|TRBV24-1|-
CATSDPGQGAPGYTF
TGTGCCACCAGCGATCCGGGACAGGGGGCGCCTGGCTACACCTTC
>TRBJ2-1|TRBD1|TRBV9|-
CASSVRTGRGNNEQFF
TGTGCCAGCAGCGTACGGACAGGGCGCGGAAACAATGAGCAGTTCTTC
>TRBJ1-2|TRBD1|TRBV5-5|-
CASSVGQANYGYTF
TGTGCCAGCAGCGTGGGACAGGCCAACTATGGCTACACCTTC
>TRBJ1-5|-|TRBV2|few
CASSPSMTQPQHF
TGTGCCAGCAGCCCCAGTATGACTCAGCCCCAGCATTTT
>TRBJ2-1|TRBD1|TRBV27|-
CASSLSRGPNYNEQFF
TGTGCCAGCAGTTTATCTAGGGGGCCCAACTACAATGAGCAGTTCTTC
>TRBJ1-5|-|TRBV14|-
CASSQDGVQPQHF
TGTGCCAGCAGCCAAGATGGCGTTCAGCCCCAGCATTTT
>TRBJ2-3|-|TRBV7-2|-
CASSLGGGVADTQYF
TGTGCCAGCAGCTTAGGAGGGGGGGTCGCAGATACGCAGTATTTT